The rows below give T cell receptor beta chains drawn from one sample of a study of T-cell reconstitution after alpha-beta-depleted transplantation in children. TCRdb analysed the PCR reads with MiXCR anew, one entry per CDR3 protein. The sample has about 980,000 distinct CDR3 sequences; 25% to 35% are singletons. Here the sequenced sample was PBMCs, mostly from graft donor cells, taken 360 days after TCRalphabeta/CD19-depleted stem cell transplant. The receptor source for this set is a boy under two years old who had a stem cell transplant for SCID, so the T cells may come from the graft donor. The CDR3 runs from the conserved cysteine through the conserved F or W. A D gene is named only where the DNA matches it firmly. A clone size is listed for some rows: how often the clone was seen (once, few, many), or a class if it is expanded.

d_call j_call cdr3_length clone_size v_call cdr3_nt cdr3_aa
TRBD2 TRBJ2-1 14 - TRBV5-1 TGCGCCAGCAGCTTCGGACTAGCGGGGGTTGAGCAGTTCTTC CASSFGLAGVEQFF
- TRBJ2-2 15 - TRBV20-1 TGCAGTGCCCGAACACAACAGGGAGGCACCGGGGAGCTGTTTTTT CSARTQQGGTGELFF
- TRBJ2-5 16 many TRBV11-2 TGTGCCAGCAGCTTAGCGGGCGGCACCCTCCAAGAGACCCAGTACTTC CASSLAGGTLQETQYF
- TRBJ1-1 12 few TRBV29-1 TGCAGCGTTCGGTTTACGAACACTGAAGCTTTCTTT CSVRFTNTEAFF
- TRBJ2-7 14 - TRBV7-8 TGTGCCAGCAGCTTACTGTCAGGGAATTACGAGCAGTACTTC CASSLLSGNYEQYF
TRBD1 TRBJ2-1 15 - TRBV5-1 TGCGCCAGCAGCTTGCTGGACAGGGCCTACAATGAGCAGTTCTTC CASSLLDRAYNEQFF
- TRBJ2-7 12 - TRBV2 TGTGCCAGCAGACTCCCTCGACAAGAGCAGTACTTC CASRLPRQEQYF
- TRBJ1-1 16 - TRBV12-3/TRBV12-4 TGTGTCAGCAGTCCCTACCGGACATCTATGAACACTGAAGCTTTCTTT CVSSPYRTSMNTEAFF
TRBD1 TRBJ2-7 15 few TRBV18 TGTGCCAGCTCACCGGGGACAGGGGGCCTCTACGAGCAGTACTTC CASSPGTGGLYEQYF
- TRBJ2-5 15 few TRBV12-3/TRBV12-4 TGTGCCAGCAGTTTACGGACAGGGACTAGGGAGACCCAGTACTTC CASSLRTGTRETQYF
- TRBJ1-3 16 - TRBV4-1 TGCGCCAGCAGCCAAACACAGGCCGGCTCTGGAAACACCATATATTTT CASSQTQAGSGNTIYF
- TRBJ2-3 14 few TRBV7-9 TGTGCCAGCAGCTTGGAGGTTAACACAGATACGCAGTATTTT CASSLEVNTDTQYF
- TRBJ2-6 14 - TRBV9 TGTGCCAGCAGCGTAGAGTCTGGGGCCAACGTCCTGACTTTC CASSVESGANVLTF
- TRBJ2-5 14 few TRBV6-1 TGTGCCAGCAGGACGGACTCGTACCAAGAGACCCAGTACTTC CASRTDSYQETQYF
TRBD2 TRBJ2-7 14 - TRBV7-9 TGTGCCAGCAGCGCGGGACTAAGCTCCTACGAGCAGTACTTC CASSAGLSSYEQYF
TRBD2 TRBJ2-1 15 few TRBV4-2 TGTGCCAGCAGCGCATATAGCGGGGATTACAATGAGCAGTTCTTC CASSAYSGDYNEQFF
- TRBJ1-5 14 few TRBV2 TGTGCCAGCAGGGCCGGGAATGGCAATCAGCCCCAGCATTTT CASRAGNGNQPQHF
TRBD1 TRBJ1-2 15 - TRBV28 TGTGCCAGCAGTACCCGAGGACAGGGGAACTATGGCTACACCTTC CASSTRGQGNYGYTF
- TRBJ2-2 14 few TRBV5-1 TGCGCCAGCAACCGGGGGGCCTTGACCGGGGAGCTGTTTTTT CASNRGALTGELFF
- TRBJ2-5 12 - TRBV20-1 TGCGGGAACGGACGAGGCGGGGAGACCCAGTACTTC CGNGRGGETQYF
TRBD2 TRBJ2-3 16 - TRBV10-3 TGTGCCATCAGTAAATCTAGCGGGGGACGTGTAGATACGCAGTATTTT CAISKSSGGRVDTQYF
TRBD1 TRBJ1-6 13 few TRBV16 TGTGCCAGCAGACGGGACAGTAATTCACCCCTCCACTTT CASRRDSNSPLHF
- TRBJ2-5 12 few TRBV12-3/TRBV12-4 TGTGCCACCACCCCGGGGGAAGAGACCCAGTACTTC CATTPGEETQYF
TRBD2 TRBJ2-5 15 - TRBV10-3 TGTGCCATCAGTGTAGGGGCTAGCGGGGAAGAGACCCAGTACTTC CAISVGASGEETQYF
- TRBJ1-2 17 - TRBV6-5 TGTGCCAGCAGTTACCTGGGTGCAAATAAGAGGGACTATGGCTACACCTTC CASSYLGANKRDYGYTF
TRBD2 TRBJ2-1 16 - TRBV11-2 TGTGCCAGCAGCTTAGACTCGGTAGCGGGCCTCAATGAGCAGTTCTTC CASSLDSVAGLNEQFF
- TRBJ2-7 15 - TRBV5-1 TGCGCCAGCAGCCCCCAATGGACAGGGAGGGACGAGCAGTACTTC CASSPQWTGRDEQYF
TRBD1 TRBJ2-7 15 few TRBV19 TGTGCCAGTAGTACTACCCCGGGACAGGGATACGAACAGTACTTC CASSTTPGQGYEQYF
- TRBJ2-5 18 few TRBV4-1 TGCGCCAGCAGCCAAATACCGACAGGGGAGCGGGGCCAAGAGACCCAGTACTTC CASSQIPTGERGQETQYF
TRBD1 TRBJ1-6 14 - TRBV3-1 TGTGCCAGCAGCTGGGACAGGTCCAATTCACCCCTCCACTTT CASSWDRSNSPLHF
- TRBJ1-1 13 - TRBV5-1 TGCGCCAGCAGCTTGGGGTATCGCACTGAAGCTTTCTTT CASSLGYRTEAFF
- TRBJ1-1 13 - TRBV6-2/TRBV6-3 TGTGCCACCCGAGGTCGGAGGAACACTGAAGCTTTCTTT CATRGRRNTEAFF
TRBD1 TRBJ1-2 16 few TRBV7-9 TGTGCCAGCAGCTTCGGGACAGGGATGATCGACTATGGCTACACCTTC CASSFGTGMIDYGYTF
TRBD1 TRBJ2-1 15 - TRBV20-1 TGCAGTGCTACCCTTACAGGGATCAGGGGGAATGAGCAGTTCTTC CSATLTGIRGNEQFF
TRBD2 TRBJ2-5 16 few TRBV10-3 TGTGCCATCTCCCCAGGGTCCAGCGGGGGTCAAGAGACCCAGTACTTC CAISPGSSGGQETQYF
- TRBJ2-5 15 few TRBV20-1 TGCAGTGCCGCTGTCCCGGGACGGATACAAGAGACCCAGTACTTC CSAAVPGRIQETQYF
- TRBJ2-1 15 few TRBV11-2 TGTGCCAGCAGCCCAGGACTGGGCAGCTTGAGTGAGCAGTTCTTC CASSPGLGSLSEQFF
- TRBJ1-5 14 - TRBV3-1 TGTGCCAGCAGCCAAAATCAAGGGAATCAGCCCCAGCATTTT CASSQNQGNQPQHF
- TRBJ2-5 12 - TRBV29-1 TGCAGCGTTGACCAGACCCAAGAGACCCAGTACTTC CSVDQTQETQYF
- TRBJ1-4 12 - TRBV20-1 TGCAGTGCTACGGACCGCAATGAAAAACTGTTTTTT CSATDRNEKLFF
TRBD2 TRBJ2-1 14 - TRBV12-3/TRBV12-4 TGTGCCAGCACGTACGAGCGGGGGGCCTATGAGCAGTTCTTC CASTYERGAYEQFF
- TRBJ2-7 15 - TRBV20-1 TGCAGTGCTAGAGATCCAGGGTACAGCTCCTACGAGCAGTACTTC CSARDPGYSSYEQYF
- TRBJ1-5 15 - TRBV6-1 TGTGCCAGCAGTGACGAAAAGCTGAGGAATCAGCCCCAGCATTTT CASSDEKLRNQPQHF
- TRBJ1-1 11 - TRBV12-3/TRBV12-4 TGTGCCAGCGCCGGGGGTGCTGAAGCTTTCTTT CASAGGAEAFF
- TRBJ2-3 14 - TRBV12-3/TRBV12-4 TGTGCCAGCAGTTTGCGGGGGCGGGCAGATACGCAGTATTTT CASSLRGRADTQYF
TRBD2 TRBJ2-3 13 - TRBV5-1 TGCGCCAGCAGCTCTACGGTTAGCGGGGGTGCGTATTTT CASSSTVSGGAYF
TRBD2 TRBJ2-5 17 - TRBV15 TGTGCCACCAGCAGAGATTCTCTAGCGGGTATCCAAGAGACCCAGTACTTC CATSRDSLAGIQETQYF
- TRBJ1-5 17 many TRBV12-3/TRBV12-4 TGTGCCAGCAGTTTGTTGCCAGAGAGCTTTAGCAATCAGCCCCAGCATTTT CASSLLPESFSNQPQHF
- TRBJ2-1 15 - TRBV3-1 TGTGCCAGCAGCCAAGTGGCGAGCTCCTACAATGAGCAGTTCTTC CASSQVASSYNEQFF
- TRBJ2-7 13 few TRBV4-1 TGCGCCAGCAGCCAAGGGATTGCCTACGAGCAGTACTTC CASSQGIAYEQYF
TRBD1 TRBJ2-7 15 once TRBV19 TGTGCCAGTAGTATCACCGGGACAGGGGGCCGGGAGCAGTACTTC CASSITGTGGREQYF
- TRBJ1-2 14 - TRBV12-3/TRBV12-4 TGTGCCAGCAGTCCTGGGACACCCTATGATGGCTACACCTTC CASSPGTPYDGYTF
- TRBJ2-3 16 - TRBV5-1 TGCGCCAGCAGCTTGGACCCCCTGGGAAGCACAGATACGCAGTATTTT CASSLDPLGSTDTQYF
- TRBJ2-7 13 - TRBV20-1 TGCAGTGCTAGAGACCCCCGGATATACGAGCAGTACTTC CSARDPRIYEQYF
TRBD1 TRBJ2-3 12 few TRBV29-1 TGCAGCGTCGTCGGGGACAGAAATACGCAGTATTTT CSVVGDRNTQYF
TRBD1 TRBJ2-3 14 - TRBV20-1 TGCAGTGCTAGAGAGACAGGGGGCCCAGATACGCAGTATTTT CSARETGGPDTQYF
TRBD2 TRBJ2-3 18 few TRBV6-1 TGTGCCAGCAGTACAATTACCGGACTAGCGGGGGGATCAGATACGCAGTATTTT CASSTITGLAGGSDTQYF
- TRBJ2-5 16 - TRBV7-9 TGTGCCAGCAGCTTAGGGACGACAGCTAATCAAGAGACCCAGTACTTC CASSLGTTANQETQYF
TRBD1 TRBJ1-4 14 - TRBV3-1 TGTGCCAGCAGCCGGGGACAGGGAGATGAAAAACTGTTTTTT CASSRGQGDEKLFF